Sequencing of this T cell receptor beta chain was carried out in a study of Ad26.COV2.S vaccination and SARS-CoV-2 variants. The method was immunoSEQ multiplex PCR; TCRdb's version includes in-frame clones alone and lacks a portion of them. The sample includes about 480,000 clones, around 85% of them seen just once. Concerning this clone itself: The antigen is not known.

The CDR3 consists of 13 residues. V lost 4 bases to trimming and J lost 0 bases, with 1 base between them. Germline CDR1 and CDR2: ENHRY and SYGVKD. Documented treatment: roughly 18 received Ad26.COV2.S at low or high dose, single or two shots; roughly 5 received placebo; per-sample allocation not given. Specimens were obtained on day 63 following the first vaccine or placebo injection. Findings of the study overall: The placebo group had lower spike-specific TCR breadth than the vaccine recipients did.

The receptor was isolated from a person aged 18 to 59 who received the Ad26.COV2.S COVID-19 vaccine or a placebo. The sample in question was peripheral blood, obtained in a trial of Ad26.COV2.S vaccine versus placebo. The J gene is TRBJ2-6, the V gene TRBV10-3; no clear D gene. The CDR3 loop is CAISASGANVLTF. In nucleotides, the CDR3 is TGTGCCATCAGTGCCTCTGGGGCCAACGTCCTGACTTTC.